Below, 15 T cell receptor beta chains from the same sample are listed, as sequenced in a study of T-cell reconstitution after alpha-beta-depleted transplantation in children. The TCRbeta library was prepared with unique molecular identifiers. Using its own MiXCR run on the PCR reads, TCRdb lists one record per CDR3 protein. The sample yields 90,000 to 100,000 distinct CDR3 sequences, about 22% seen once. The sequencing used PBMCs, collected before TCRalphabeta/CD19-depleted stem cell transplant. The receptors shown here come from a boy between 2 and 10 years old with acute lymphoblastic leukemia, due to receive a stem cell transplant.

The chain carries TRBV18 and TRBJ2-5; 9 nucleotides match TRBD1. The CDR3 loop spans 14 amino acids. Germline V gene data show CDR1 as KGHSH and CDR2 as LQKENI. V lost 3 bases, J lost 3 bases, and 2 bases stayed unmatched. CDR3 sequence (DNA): TGTGCCAGCTCACCTCGGACAGGGGAAGAGACCCAGTACTTC. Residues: CASSPRTGEETQYF.

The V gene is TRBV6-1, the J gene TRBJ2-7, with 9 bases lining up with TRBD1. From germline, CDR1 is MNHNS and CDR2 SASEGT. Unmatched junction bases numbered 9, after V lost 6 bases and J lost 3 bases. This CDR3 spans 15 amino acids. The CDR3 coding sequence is TGTGCCAGCAGGACCGGGACAGGGAAGAGCTACGAGCAGTACTTC. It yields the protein CASRTGTGKSYEQYF.

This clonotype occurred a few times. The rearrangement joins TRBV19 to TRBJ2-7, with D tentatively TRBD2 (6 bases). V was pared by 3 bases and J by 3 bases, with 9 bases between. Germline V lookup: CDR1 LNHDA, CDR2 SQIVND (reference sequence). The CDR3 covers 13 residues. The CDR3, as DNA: TGTGCCAGTAGTATCAACGGGGGCTACGAGCAGTACTTC. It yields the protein CASSINGGYEQYF.

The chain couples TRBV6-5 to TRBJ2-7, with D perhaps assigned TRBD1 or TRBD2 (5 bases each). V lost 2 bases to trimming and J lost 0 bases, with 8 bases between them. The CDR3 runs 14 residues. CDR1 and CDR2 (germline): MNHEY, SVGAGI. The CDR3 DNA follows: TGTGCCAGCAGTTACGGGACCGACTCCTACGAGCAGTACTTC. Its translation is CASSYGTDSYEQYF.

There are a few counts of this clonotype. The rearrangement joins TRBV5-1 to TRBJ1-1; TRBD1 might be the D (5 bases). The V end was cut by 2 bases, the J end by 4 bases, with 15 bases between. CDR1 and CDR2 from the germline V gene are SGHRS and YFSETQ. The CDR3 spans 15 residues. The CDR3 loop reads CASSLGSTQGTEAFF. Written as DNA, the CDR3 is TGCGCCAGCAGCTTAGGTTCGACGCAGGGCACTGAAGCTTTCTTT.

This CDR3 is CASSFAGANQETQYF. The CDR3 coding sequence is TGTGCCAGCAGTTTCGCGGGAGCCAACCAAGAGACCCAGTACTTC. V gene TRBV12-3 or TRBV12-4 combines with J gene TRBJ2-5, with 7 bases aligning to TRBD2. This CDR3 is built from 15 residues. J lost 0 bases, V lost 3 bases, and 4 bases had no gene match.

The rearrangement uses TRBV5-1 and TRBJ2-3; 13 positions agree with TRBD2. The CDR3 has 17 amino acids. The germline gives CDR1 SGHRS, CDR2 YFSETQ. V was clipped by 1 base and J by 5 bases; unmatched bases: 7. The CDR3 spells CASSLTSGRDSKDTQYF. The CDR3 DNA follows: TGCGCCAGCAGCTTGACTAGCGGGAGGGACAGTAAAGATACGCAGTATTTT.

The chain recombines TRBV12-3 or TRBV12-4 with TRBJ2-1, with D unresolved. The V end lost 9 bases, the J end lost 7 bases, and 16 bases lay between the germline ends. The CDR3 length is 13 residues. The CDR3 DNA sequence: TGTGCCAGTTCCGGTCGACGATGGAATGAGCAGTTCTTC. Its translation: CASSGRRWNEQFF.

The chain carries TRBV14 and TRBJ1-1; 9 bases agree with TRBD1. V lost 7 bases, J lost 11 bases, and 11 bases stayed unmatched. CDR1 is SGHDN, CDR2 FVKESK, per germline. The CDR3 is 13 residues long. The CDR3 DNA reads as TGTGCCAGCAAGGGATGGGACAGGGAAGGGGCTTTCTTT. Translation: CASKGWDREGAFF.

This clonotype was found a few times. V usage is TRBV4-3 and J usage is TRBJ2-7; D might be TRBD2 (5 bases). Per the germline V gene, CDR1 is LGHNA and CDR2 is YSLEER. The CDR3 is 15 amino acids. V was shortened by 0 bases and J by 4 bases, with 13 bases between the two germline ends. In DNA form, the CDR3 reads TGCGCCAGCAGCCAAGATCAAGGGAGAAGGTACGAGCAGTACTTC. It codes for CASSQDQGRRYEQYF.

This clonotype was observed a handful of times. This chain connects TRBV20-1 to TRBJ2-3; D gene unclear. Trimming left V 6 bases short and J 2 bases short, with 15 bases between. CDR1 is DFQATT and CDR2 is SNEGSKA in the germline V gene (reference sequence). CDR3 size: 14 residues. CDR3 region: CSARSLKYTDTQYF. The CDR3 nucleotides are TGCAGTGCCAGGAGCTTAAAGTACACAGATACGCAGTATTTT.

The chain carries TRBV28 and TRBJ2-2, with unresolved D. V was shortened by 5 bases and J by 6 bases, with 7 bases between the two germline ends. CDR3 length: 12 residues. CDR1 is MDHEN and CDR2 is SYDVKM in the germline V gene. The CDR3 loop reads CASSRTPGELFF. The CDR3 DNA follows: TGTGCCAGCAGTCGGACCCCCGGGGAGCTGTTTTTT. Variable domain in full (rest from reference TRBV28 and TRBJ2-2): DVKVTQSSRYLVKRTGEKVFLECVQDMDHENMFWYRQDPGLGLRLIYFSYDVKMKEKGDIPEGYSVSREKKERFSLILESASTNQTSMYLCASSRTPGELFFGEGSRLTVL.

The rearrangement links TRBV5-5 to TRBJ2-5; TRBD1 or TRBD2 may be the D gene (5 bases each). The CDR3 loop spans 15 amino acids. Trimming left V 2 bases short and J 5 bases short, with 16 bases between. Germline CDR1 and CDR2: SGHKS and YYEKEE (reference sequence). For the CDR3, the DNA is TGTGCCAGCAGCTTCGGGCAGCGGTGGGGGGAGACCCAGTACTTC. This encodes CASSFGQRWGETQYF.

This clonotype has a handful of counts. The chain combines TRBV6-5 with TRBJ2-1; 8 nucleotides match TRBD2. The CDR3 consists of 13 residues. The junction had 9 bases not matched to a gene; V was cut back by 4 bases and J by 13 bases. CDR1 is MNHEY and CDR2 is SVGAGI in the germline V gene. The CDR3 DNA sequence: TGTGCCAGCAGTTTATTAGCGGGAAATGGTCAGTTCTTC. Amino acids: CASSLLAGNGQFF.

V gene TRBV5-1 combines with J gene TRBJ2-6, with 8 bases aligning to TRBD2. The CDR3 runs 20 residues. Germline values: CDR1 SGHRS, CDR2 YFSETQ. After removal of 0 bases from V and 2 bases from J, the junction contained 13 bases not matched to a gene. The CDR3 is CASSLELRVTGGPGANVLTF. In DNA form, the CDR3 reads TGCGCCAGCAGCTTGGAATTAAGGGTGACGGGAGGGCCTGGGGCCAACGTCCTGACTTTC.